These 5 T cell receptor beta chains were all obtained from the same sample, sequenced in a study of blood T cell repertoires in COVID-19. The repertoire was sequenced with immunoSEQ multiplex PCR; TCRdb's copy has only in-frame clones and lacks some. The repertoire has about 240,000 clones, around 87% of them found once; the top ten carry under 9%. Sequenced input: peripheral blood. These receptors came from a woman in her 70s with active or convalescent COVID-19.

The chain joins TRBV28 to TRBJ1-1, with D possibly TRBD1 on 5 matching bases. The CDR3 runs 14 residues. The V gene's germline CDR1 is MDHEN and CDR2 SYDVKM. The V end was cut by 3 bases, the J end by 1 base, with 9 bases between. CDR3 bases: TGTGCCAGCAGTTTTGGGGCCCCGAACACTGAAGCTTTCTTT. Amino acids: CASSFGAPNTEAFF.

This clone was picked up a small number of times. This chain links TRBV9 with TRBJ2-7; 8 nucleotides line up with TRBD1. The V and J ends lost 2 bases and 3 bases, in that order; junction bases with no gene match: 4. CDR1 and CDR2 from the germline V gene are SGDLS and YYNGEE. There are 14 residues in the CDR3. The CDR3 DNA reads as TGTGCCAGCAGCGTCACCACAGGGGGCTACGAGCAGTACTTC. This translates into CASSVTTGGYEQYF. Complete variable domain (other parts from reference TRBV9 and TRBJ2-7): DSGVTQTPKHLITATGQRVTLRCSPRSGDLSVYWYQQSLDQGLQFLIQYYNGEERAKGNILERFSAQQFPDLHSELNLSSLELGDSALYFCASSVTTGGYEQYFGPGTRLTVT.

V and J are TRBV3-1 (or the pseudogene TRBV3-2) and TRBJ1-5, with D hard to call. Germline V lookup: CDR1 LGHDT, CDR2 YNNKEL (reference sequence). The V and J ends lost 0 bases and 3 bases respectively, with 9 bases between them. This CDR3 spans 15 amino acids. The CDR3: CASSQDGQVNQPQHF. The CDR3 coding sequence is TGTGCCAGCAGCCAAGATGGCCAGGTCAATCAGCCCCAGCATTTT.

The chain joins TRBV7-9 to TRBJ1-4; D remains unclear. CDR3 length equals 16 residues. In germline, CDR1 is SEHNR, CDR2 FQNEAQ (reference sequence). V was pared by 1 base and J by 7 bases, with 16 bases between. The CDR3 sequence: CASSLDSEDGGEKLFF. In nucleotides, the CDR3 is TGTGCCAGCAGCTTAGATTCGGAAGATGGCGGTGAAAAACTGTTTTTT.

The V call is TRBV7-2, the J call TRBJ2-5; D is possibly TRBD1 (6 bases). This CDR3 has 18 amino acids. Trimming pared 1 base from V and 7 bases from J, leaving 25 bases between. In germline, CDR1 is SGHTA, CDR2 FQGNSA. The CDR3 sequence is CASSLVFGQGYSEGTQYF. The CDR3 nucleotides are TGTGCCAGCAGCTTAGTTTTTGGGCAGGGGTACTCCGAAGGGACCCAGTACTTC.